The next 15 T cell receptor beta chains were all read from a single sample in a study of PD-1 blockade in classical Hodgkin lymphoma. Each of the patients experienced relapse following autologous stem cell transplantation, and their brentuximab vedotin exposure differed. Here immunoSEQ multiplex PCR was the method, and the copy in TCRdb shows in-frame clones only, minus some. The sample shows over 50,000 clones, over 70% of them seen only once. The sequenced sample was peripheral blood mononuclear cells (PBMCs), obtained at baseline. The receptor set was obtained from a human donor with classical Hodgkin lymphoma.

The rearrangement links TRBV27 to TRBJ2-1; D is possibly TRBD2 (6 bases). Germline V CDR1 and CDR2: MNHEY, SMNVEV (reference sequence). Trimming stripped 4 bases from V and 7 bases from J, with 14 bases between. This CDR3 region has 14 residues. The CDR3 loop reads CASSSAGTLNEQFF. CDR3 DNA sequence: TGTGCCAGCAGTTCCGCCGGGACTCTGAATGAGCAGTTCTTC.

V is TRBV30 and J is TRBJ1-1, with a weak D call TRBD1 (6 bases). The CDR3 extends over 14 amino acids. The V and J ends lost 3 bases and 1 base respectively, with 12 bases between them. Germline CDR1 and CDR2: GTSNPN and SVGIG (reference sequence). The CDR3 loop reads CAWRKQGWNTEAFF. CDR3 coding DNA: TGTGCCTGGAGGAAACAGGGCTGGAACACTGAAGCTTTCTTT.

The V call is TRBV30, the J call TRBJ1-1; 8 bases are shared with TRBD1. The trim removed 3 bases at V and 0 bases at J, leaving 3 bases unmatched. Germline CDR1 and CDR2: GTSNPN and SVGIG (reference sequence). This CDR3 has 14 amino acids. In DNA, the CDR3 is TGTGCCTGGAGGAGACAGGGGATGAACACTGAAGCTTTCTTT. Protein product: CAWRRQGMNTEAFF.

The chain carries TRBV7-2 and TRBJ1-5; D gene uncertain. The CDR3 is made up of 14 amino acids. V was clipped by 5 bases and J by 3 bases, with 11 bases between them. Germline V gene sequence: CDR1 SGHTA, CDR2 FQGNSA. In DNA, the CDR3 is TGTGCCAGCAGCCCTGACGGATCCAATCAGCCCCAGCATTTT. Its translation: CASSPDGSNQPQHF.

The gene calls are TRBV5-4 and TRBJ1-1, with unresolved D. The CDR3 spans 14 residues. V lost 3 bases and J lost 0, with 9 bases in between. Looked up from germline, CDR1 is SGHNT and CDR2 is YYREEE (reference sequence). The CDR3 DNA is TGTGCCAGCAGCTCGGATTTCATGAACACTGAAGCTTTCTTT. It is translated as CASSSDFMNTEAFF.

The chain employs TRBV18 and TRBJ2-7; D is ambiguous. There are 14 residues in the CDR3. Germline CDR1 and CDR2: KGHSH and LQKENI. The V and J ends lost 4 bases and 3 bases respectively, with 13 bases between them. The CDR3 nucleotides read TGTGCCAGCTCACGTTCATATTCGGACTACGAGCAGTACGTC. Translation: CASSRSYSDYEQYV.

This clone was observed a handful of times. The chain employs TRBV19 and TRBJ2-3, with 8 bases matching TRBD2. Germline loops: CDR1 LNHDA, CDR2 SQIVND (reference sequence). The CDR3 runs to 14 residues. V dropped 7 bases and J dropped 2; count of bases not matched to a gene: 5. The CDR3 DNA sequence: TGTGCCAGTACCTTGACTAGCGCCACAGATACGCAGTATTTT. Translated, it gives CASTLTSATDTQYF.

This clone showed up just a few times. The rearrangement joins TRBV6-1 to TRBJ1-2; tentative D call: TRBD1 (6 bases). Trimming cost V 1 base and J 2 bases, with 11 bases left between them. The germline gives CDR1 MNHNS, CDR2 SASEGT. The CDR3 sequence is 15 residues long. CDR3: CASSEDGDTNYGYTF. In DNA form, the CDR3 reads TGTGCCAGCAGTGAAGACGGGGACACGAACTATGGCTACACCTTC.

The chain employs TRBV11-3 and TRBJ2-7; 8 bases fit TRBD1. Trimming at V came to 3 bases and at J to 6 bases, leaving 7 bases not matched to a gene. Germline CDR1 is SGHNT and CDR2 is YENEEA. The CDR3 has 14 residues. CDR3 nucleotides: TGTGCCAGCAGCTTGGTGGGTGACAGGGGCGAGCAGTACGTC. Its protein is CASSLVGDRGEQYV.

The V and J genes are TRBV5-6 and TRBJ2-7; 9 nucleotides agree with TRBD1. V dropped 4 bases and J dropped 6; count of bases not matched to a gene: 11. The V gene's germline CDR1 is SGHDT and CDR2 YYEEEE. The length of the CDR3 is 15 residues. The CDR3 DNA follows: TGTGCCAGCAGCCCTTACAGGGGGCTCCCTCGCGAGCAGTACTTC. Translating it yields CASSPYRGLPREQYF.

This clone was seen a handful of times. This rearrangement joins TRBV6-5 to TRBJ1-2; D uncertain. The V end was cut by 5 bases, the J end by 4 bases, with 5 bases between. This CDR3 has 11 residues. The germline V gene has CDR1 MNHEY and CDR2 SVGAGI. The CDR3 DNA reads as TGTGCCAGCAGTACTGCCTATGGCTACACCTTC. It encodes CASSTAYGYTF.

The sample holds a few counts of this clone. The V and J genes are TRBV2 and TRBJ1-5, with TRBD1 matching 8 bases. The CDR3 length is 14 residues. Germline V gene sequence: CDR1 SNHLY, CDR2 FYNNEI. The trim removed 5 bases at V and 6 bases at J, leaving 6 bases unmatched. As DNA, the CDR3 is TGTGCCAGCAGTTTACAGGGGGGCAGTCAGCCCCAGCATTTT. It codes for CASSLQGGSQPQHF.

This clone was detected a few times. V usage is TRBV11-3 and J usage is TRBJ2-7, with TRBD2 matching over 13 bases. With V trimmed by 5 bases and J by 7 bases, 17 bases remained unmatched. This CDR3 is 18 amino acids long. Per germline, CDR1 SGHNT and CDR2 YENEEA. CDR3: CASSRGLAGRASSPEQYV. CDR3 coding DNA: TGTGCCAGCAGCAGGGGACTAGCGGGACGAGCATCGTCTCCGGAGCAGTACGTC.

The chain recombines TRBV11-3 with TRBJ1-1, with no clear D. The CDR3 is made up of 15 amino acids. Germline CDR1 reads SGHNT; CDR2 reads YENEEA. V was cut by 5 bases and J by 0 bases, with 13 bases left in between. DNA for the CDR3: TGTGCCAGCAGCCCTTTTAGGCCGGTGAACACTGAAGCTTTCTTT. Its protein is CASSPFRPVNTEAFF.

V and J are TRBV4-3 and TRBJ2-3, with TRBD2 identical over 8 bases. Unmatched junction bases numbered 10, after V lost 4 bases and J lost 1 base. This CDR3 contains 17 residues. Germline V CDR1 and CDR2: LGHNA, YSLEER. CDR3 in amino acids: CASSLRAGGLGTDTQYF. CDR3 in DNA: TGCGCCAGCAGCCTAAGGGCGGGAGGTCTGGGCACAGATACGCAGTATTTT.